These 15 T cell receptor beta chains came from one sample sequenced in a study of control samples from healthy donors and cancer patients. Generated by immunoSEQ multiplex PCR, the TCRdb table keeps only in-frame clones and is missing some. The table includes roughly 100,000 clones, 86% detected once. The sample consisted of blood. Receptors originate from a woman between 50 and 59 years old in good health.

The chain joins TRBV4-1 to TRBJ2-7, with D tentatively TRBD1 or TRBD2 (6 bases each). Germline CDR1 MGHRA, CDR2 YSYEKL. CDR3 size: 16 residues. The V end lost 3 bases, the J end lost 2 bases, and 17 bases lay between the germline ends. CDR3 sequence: CASSQEAGRGTYEQYF. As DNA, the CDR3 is TGCGCCAGCAGCCAGGAAGCGGGCAGGGGCACCTACGAGCAGTACTTC.

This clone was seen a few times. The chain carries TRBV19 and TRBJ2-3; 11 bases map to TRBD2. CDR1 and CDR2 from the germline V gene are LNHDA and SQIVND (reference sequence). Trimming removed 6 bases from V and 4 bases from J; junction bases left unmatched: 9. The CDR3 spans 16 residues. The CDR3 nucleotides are TGTGCCAGTAGCTATACTAGCGGGAGTTTCTCAGATACGCAGTATTTT. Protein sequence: CASSYTSGSFSDTQYF. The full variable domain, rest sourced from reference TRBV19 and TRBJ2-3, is DGGITQSPKYLFRKEGQNVTLSCEQNLNHDAMYWYRQDPGQGLRLIYYSQIVNDFQKGDIAEGYSVSREKKESFPLTVTSAQKNPTAFYLCASSYTSGSFSDTQYFGPGTRLTVL.

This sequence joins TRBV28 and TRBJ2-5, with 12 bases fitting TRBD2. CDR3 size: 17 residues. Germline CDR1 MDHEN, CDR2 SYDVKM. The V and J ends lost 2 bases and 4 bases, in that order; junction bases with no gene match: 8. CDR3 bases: TGTGCCAGCAGTTTAAGGTCTAGCGGGAGGGCGGCAGAGACCCAGTACTTC. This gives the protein CASSLRSSGRAAETQYF. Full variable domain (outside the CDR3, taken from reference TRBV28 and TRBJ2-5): DVKVTQSSRYLVKRTGEKVFLECVQDMDHENMFWYRQDPGLGLRLIYFSYDVKMKEKGDIPEGYSVSREKKERFSLILESASTNQTSMYLCASSLRSSGRAAETQYFGPGTRLLVL.

CDR3 amino acids: CASSYNGGSYEQYF. DNA of the CDR3: TGTGCCAGCAGTTATAATGGGGGGAGCTACGAGCAGTACTTC. The chain carries TRBV6-5 and TRBJ2-7, with D perhaps TRBD2 (6 bases). Trimming removed 3 bases from V and 3 bases from J, with 12 bases in between. This CDR3 has 14 residues. Germline V gene sequence: CDR1 MNHEY, CDR2 SVGAGI.

In nucleotides, the CDR3 is TGTGCCAGCAGCTTAGCGGGACTAGCGGAGGAGACCCAGTACTTC. This translates into CASSLAGLAEETQYF. The J gene is TRBJ2-5, the V gene TRBV7-2; 11 positions match TRBD2. The V gene's germline CDR1 is SGHTA and CDR2 FQGNSA. V lost 0 bases, J lost 5 bases, and 2 bases stayed unmatched. The CDR3 extends over 15 amino acids.

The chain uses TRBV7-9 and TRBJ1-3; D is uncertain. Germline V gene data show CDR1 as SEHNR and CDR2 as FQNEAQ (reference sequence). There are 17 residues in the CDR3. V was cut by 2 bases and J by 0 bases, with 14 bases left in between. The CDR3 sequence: CASSLTRPASSGNTIYF. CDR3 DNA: TGTGCCAGCAGCTTAACACGTCCGGCTAGCTCTGGAAACACCATATATTTT.

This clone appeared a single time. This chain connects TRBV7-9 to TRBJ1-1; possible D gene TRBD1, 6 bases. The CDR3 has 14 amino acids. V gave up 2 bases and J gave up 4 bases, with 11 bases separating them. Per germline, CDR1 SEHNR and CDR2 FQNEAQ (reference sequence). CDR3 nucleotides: TGTGCCAGCAGCTTAAAGGACAGATCCACTGAAGCTTTCTTT. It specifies CASSLKDRSTEAFF.

The CDR3 sequence: CATSPEARNQPQHF. The CDR3 bases are TGTGCCACCTCCCCTGAGGCGAGAAATCAGCCCCAGCATTTT. The chain combines TRBV27 with TRBJ1-5; D not resolved. Germline V gene data show CDR1 as MNHEY and CDR2 as SMNVEV (reference sequence). With 10 bases removed from V and 4 bases from J, the gap between germline ends came to 17 bases. The CDR3 extends over 14 amino acids.

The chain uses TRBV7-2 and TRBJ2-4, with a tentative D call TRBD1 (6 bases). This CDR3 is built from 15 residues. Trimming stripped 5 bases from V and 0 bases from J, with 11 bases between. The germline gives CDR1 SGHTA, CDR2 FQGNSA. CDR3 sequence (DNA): TGTGCCAGCAGCCTCGGACAGCTAGCCAAAAACATTCAGTACTTC. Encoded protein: CASSLGQLAKNIQYF.

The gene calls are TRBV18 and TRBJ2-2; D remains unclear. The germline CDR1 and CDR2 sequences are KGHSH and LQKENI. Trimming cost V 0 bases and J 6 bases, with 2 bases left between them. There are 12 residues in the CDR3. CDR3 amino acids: CASSPPAGELFF. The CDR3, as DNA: TGTGCCAGCTCACCACCGGCCGGGGAGCTGTTTTTT.

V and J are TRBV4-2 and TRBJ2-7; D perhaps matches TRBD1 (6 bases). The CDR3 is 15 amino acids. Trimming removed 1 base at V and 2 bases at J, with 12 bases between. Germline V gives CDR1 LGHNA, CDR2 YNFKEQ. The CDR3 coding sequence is TGTGCCAGCAGCCAAGGGGGGCAGGGAACCTACGAGCAGTACTTC. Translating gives CASSQGGQGTYEQYF.

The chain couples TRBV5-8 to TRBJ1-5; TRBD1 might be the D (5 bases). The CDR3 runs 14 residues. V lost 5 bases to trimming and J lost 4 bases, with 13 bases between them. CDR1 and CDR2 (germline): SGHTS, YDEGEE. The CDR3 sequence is CASRRRGGNQPQHF. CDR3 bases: TGTGCCAGCAGGAGGAGGGGAGGGAATCAGCCCCAGCATTTT.

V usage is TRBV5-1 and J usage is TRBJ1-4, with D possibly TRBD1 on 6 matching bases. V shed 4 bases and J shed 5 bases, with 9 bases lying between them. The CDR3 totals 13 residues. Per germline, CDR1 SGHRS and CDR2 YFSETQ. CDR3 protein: CASSRDTNEKLFF. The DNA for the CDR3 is TGCGCCAGCAGCCGGGACACCAATGAAAAACTGTTTTTT.

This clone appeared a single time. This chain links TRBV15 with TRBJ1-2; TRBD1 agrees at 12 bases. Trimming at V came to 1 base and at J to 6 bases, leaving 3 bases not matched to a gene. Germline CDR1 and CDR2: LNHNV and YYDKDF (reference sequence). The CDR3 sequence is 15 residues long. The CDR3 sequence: CATSRAGQGAHGYTF. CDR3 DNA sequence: TGTGCCACCAGCAGAGCGGGACAGGGGGCGCATGGCTACACCTTC.

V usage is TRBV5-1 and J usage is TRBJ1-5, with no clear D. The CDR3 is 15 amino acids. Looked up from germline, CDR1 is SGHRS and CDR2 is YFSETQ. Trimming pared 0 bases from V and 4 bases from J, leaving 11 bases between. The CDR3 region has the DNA TGCGCCAGCAGCTTGGACGGCAGAAGTAATCAGCCCCAGCATTTT. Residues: CASSLDGRSNQPQHF.